Listed here is a single TCR beta chain. The record originates from a study of blood T cell repertoires in COVID-19. Across the whole study: Acute and convalescent COVID-19 specimens originated in the United States, Italy and Spain. The analysed material was cDNA or gDNA that came from T cells, B-cell-depleted T cells, or PBMCs.

In the source study's methods: Scientists estimated how many nucleated cells there were by amplifying reference gene primers. The repertoire was sequenced with immunoSEQ multiplex PCR; TCRdb's copy has only in-frame clones and lacks some. For V, J and clone size, that table is used; D and trimming come from the DNA. This sample has 150,000 to 200,000 clones, with about four fifths found just once. Germline assignment: CDR1 MNHEY and CDR2 SVGAGI. This CDR3 has 11 residues. Trimming stripped 6 bases from V and 5 bases from J, with 8 bases between. This sequence originates from a man in his fifties or sixties with active or convalescent COVID-19. The sequencing sample was made of peripheral blood. This chain links TRBV6-5 with TRBJ2-7, with D possibly TRBD2 on 5 matching bases. CDR3 coding DNA: TGTGCCAGCAGGAGGGCCCACGAGCAGTACTTC. It translates to CASRRAHEQYF.